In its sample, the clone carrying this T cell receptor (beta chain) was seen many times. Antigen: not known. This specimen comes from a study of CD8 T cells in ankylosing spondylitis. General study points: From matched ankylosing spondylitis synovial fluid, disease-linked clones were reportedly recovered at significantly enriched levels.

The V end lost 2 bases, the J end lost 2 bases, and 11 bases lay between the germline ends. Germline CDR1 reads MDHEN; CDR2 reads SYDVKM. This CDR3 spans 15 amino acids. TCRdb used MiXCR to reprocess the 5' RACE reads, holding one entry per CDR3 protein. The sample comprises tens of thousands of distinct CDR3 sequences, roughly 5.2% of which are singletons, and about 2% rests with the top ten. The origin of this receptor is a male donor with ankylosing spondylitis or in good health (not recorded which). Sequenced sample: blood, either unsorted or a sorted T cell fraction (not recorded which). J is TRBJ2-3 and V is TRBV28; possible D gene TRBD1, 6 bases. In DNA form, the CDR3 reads TGTGCCAGCAGTTTAAGGAGACAGGTCACAGATACGCAGTATTTT. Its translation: CASSLRRQVTDTQYF.